What follows describes a single T cell receptor (beta chain). Antigen specificity is unknown. The method was immunoSEQ multiplex PCR; TCRdb's version includes in-frame clones alone and lacks a portion of them. The table shows more than 95,000 clones, with 80% to 90% occurring only once. This specimen comes from a study of T cell responses to AZD1222 COVID-19 vaccine. Overall study results and limits: Targeting of unmutated variant regions was reportedly seen in nearly half of spike-specific TCRs.

Source: peripheral blood, taken on day 0 of MenACWY control vaccination. The sequence was obtained from an adult in good health.

The chain's CDR3 is CASSLAGGLYNEQFF. In DNA, the CDR3 is TGTGCCAGCAGCTTAGCGGGAGGGCTCTACAATGAGCAGTTCTTC. The chain carries TRBV7-2 and TRBJ2-1; 7 bases fit TRBD2. Germline-derived CDR1 and CDR2 are SGHTA and FQGNSA. V lost 0 bases to trimming and J lost 3 bases; unmatched junction nucleotides: 2. CDR3 length equals 15 residues.